This TCR beta chain was retrieved from a study of post-analysis software for immune sequencing data. This clonotype occurred once. The antigen remains undetermined. Study conclusions and caveats: With F measure, samples from one preparation batch clustered together strongly. Five TRBV segments occurring more often in patients than controls included TRBV5-6, TRBV5-1 and TRBV20-1.

The germline CDR1 and CDR2 sequences are MNHNS and SASEGT. CDR3 size: 14 residues. The V and J ends lost 2 bases and 10 bases respectively, with 17 bases between them. Prepared TCR beta cDNA libraries contained unique molecular identifiers. TCRdb re-called the PCR reads through MiXCR, storing one row per CDR3 protein. The data show around 710,000 distinct CDR3 sequences, 46% seen once. The sequence was collected from a girl aged 10-17 years with multiple sclerosis. The V call is TRBV6-1, the J call TRBJ1-1; D remains unclear. Sample: blood. CDR3 in DNA: TGTGCCAGCAGTGAAACTGATTTCTCACGGCGAGCTTTCTTT. It codes for CASSETDFSRRAFF.